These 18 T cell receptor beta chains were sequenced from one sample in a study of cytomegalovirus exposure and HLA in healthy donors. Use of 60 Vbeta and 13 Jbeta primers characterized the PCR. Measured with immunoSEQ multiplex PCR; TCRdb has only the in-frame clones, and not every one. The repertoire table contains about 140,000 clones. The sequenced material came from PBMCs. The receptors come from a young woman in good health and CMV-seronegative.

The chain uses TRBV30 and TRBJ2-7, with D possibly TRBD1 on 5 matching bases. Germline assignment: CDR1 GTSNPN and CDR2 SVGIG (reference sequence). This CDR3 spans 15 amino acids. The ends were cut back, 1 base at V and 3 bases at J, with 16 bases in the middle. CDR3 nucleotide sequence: TGTGCCTGGAGTGGGCAGGGCGTCAATTACTACGAGCAGTACTTC. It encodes CAWSGQGVNYYEQYF.

This CDR3 is CASSAGSGTSGMGTQYF. The CDR3 DNA follows: TGTGCCAGCAGTGCAGGCTCCGGGACTAGCGGGATGGGTACGCAGTATTTT. This chain links TRBV6-4 with TRBJ2-3; 13 nucleotides match TRBD2. Germline loops: CDR1 MRHNA, CDR2 SNTAGT. V shed 4 bases, J shed 8 bases, and the junction held 12 bases outside the gene matches. This CDR3 is 17 amino acids long.

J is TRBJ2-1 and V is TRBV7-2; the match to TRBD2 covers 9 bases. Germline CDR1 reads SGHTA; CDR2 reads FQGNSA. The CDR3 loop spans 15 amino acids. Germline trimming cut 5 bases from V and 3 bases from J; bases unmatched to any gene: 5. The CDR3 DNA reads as TGTGCCAGCAGCCGTAGCGGGAGCCTCTACAATGAGCAGTTCTTC. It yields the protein CASSRSGSLYNEQFF. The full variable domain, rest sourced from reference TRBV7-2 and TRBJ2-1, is GAGVSQSPSNKVTEKGKDVELRCDPISGHTALYWYRQSLGQGLEFLIYFQGNSAPDKSGLPSDRFSAERTGGSVSTLTIQRTQQEDSAVYLCASSRSGSLYNEQFFGPGTRLTVL.

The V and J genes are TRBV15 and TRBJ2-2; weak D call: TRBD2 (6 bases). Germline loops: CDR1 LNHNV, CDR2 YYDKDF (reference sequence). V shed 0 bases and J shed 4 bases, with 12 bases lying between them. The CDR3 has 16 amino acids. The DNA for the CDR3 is TGTGCCACCAGCAGAGAATACGGGAGCGCCACCGGGGAGCTGTTTTTT. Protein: CATSREYGSATGELFF.

The CDR3, as DNA: TGTGCCAGCAGCGTAAGACAGGGGGGCGGCCAAGAGACCCAGTACTTC. The encoded protein is CASSVRQGGGQETQYF. The chain links TRBV9 to TRBJ2-5; the match to TRBD1 covers 9 bases. The J segment lost 1 base and the V segment lost 1 base, leaving 5 bases of the junction unmatched. Germline lookup yields CDR1 SGDLS and CDR2 YYNGEE. The CDR3 contains 16 residues.

The CDR3 DNA sequence: TGCGCCAGCAGCTTGGTAAGAGGTCGGGGGGAGACCCAGTACTTC. Translated, it gives CASSLVRGRGETQYF. J is TRBJ2-5 and V is TRBV5-1; a weak D match, TRBD2 (6 bases). Deletions cut 0 bases from V and 5 bases from J, with 14 bases between. This CDR3 is built from 15 residues. Germline CDR1 is SGHRS and CDR2 is YFSETQ. Based on the CDR3 plus reference TRBV5-1 and TRBJ2-5, the full variable domain is KAGVTQTPRYLIKTRGQQVTLSCSPISGHRSVSWYQQTPGQGLQFLFEYFSETQRNKGNFPGRFSGRQFSNSRSEMNVSTLELGDSALYLCASSLVRGRGETQYFGPGTRLLVL.

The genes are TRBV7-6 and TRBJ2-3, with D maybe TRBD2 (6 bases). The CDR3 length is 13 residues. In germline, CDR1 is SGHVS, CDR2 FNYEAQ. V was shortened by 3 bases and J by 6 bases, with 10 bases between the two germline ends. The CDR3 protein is CASSFGAGDTQYF. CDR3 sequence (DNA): TGTGCCAGCAGCTTCGGAGCGGGCGATACGCAGTATTTT.

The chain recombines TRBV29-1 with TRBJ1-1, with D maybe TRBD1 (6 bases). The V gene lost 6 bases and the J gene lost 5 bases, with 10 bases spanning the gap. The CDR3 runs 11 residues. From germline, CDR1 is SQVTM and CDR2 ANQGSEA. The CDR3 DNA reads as TGCAGCGTACAGGGAAGTACTGAAGCTTTCTTT. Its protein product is CSVQGSTEAFF. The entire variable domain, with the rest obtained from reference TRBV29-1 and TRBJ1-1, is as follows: SAVISQKPSRDICQRGTSLTIQCQVDSQVTMMFWYRQQPGQSLTLIATANQGSEATYESGFVIDKFPISRPNLTFSTLTVSNMSPEDSSIYLCSVQGSTEAFFGQGTRLTVV.

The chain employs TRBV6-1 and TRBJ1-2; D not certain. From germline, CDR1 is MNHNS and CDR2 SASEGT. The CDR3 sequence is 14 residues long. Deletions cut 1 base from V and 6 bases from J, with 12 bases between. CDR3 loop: CASSEVQTLNGYTF. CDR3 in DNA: TGTGCCAGCAGTGAAGTTCAAACTCTTAATGGCTACACCTTC.

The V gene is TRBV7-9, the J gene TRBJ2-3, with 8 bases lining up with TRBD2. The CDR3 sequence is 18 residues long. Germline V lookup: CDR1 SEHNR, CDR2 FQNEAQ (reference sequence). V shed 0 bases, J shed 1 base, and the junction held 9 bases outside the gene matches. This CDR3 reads CASSLAWGGRIGTDTQYF. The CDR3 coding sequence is TGTGCCAGCAGCTTAGCTTGGGGCGGGAGGATCGGCACAGATACGCAGTATTTT.

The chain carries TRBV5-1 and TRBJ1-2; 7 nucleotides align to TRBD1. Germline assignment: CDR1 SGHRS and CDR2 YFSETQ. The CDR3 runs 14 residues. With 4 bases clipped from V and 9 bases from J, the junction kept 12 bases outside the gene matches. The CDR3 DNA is TGCGCCAGCAGCAGAGGATTCGGGACAGTCCGCTACACCTTC. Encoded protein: CASSRGFGTVRYTF.

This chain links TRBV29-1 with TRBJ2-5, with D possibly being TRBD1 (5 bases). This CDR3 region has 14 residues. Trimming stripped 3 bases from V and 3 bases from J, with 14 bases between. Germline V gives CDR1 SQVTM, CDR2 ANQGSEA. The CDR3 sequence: CSVDTNSGKETQYF. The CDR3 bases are TGCAGCGTTGATACAAACTCAGGGAAAGAGACCCAGTACTTC.

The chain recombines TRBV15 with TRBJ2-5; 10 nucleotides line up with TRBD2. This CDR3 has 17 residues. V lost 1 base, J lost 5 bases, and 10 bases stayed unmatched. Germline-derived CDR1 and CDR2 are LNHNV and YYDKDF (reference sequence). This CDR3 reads CATSRAPSGSLGETQYF. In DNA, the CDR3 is TGTGCCACCAGCAGAGCCCCTAGCGGGAGTCTTGGTGAGACCCAGTACTTC.

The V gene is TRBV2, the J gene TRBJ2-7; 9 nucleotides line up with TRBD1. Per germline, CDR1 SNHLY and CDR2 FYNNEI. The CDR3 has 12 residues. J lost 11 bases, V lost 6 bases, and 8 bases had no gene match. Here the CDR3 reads CASRAGTGRKYF. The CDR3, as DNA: TGTGCCAGCAGGGCCGGGACAGGGCGAAAGTACTTC.

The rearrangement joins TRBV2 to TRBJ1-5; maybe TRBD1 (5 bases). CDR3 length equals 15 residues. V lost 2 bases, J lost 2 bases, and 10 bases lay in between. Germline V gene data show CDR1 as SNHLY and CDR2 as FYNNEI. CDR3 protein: CASSETGVGNQPQHF. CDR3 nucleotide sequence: TGTGCCAGCAGTGAAACGGGGGTTGGCAATCAGCCCCAGCATTTT.

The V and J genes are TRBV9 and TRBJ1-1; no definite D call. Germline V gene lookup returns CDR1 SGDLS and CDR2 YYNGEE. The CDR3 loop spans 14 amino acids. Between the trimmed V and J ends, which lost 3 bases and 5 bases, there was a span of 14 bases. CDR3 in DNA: TGTGCCAGCAGCGGAGGAGGTGCGGGGACTGAAGCTTTCTTT. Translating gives CASSGGGAGTEAFF.

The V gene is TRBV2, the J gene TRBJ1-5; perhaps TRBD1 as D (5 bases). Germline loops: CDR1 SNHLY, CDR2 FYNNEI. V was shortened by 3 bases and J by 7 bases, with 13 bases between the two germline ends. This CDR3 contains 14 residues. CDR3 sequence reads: CASSETWGRQPQHF. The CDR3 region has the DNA TGTGCCAGCAGTGAGACGTGGGGCAGGCAGCCCCAGCATTTT. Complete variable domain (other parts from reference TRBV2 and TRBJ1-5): EPEVTQTPSHQVTQMGQEVILRCVPISNHLYFYWYRQILGQKVEFLVSFYNNEISEKSEIFDDQFSVERPDGSNFTLKIRSTKLEDSAMYFCASSETWGRQPQHFGDGTRLSIL.

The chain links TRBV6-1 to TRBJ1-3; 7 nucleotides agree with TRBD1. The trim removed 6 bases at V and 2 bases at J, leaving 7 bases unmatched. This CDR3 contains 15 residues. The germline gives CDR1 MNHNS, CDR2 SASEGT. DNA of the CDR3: TGTGCCAGCAGAACCACAGGGACAGCTGGAAACACCATATATTTT. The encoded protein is CASRTTGTAGNTIYF.